The present entry profiles one T cell receptor (beta chain) with its context. From germline, CDR1 is SNHLY and CDR2 FYNNEI. This CDR3 is 16 amino acids long. Trimming shortened V by 6 bases and J by 5 bases, and 21 bases separated the two germline ends. This entry comes from a study of blood T cell repertoires in COVID-19. The method was immunoSEQ multiplex PCR; TCRdb's version includes in-frame clones alone and lacks a portion of them. The table lists 220,000 or so clones, approximately 90% of them singletons. The chain has TRBV2 and TRBJ2-3; TRBD2 might be the D (7 bases). The TCR originated in a man in his fifties or sixties with COVID-19, enrolled during active disease. Sequences were obtained from peripheral blood. CDR3 sequence (DNA): TGTGCCAGCAGGGGTGGTCGGGGGGCGAGGGGAGATACGCAGTATTTT. Translation gives CASRGGRGARGDTQYF. The full variable domain, completed using reference TRBV2 and TRBJ2-3, is EPEVTQTPSHQVTQMGQEVILRCVPISNHLYFYWYRQILGQKVEFLVSFYNNEISEKSEIFDDQFSVERPDGSNFTLKIRSTKLEDSAMYFCASRGGRGARGDTQYFGPGTRLTVL.